These 5 T cell receptor beta chains share one sample of origin, sequenced in a study of regulatory T cells in long-lasting Graves disease. This sample's time point: newly diagnosed GD, antithyroid drugs for less than 3 months. Extracted PBMC RNA gave rise to the TCR library. With iRepertoire HTBI primers and Arm-PCR of CDR3 regions, TCR beta libraries were built. In TCRdb, the multiplex PCR reads were re-called with MiXCR into one record per CDR3 protein. In the table there are around 420,000 distinct CDR3 sequences, 15% to 19% of which are singletons. Sample: peripheral blood mononuclear cells (PBMCs), taken at new diagnosis, from a patient treated with antithyroid drugs. The receptors originated from a female donor with Graves disease.

This clonotype was detected ten times or more. V gene TRBV7-9 combines with J gene TRBJ1-4; no clear D. The CDR3 sequence is 13 residues long. Trimming shortened V by 5 bases and J by 0 bases, and 4 bases separated the two germline ends. CDR1 and CDR2 (germline): SEHNR, FQNEAQ (reference sequence). Here the CDR3 DNA reads TGTGCCAGCAGCCCTGCAACTAATGAAAAACTGTTTTTT. Protein sequence: CASSPATNEKLFF.

This chain joins TRBV2 and TRBJ2-1; TRBD2 agrees at 13 bases. This CDR3 contains 17 residues. The junction had 7 bases not matched to a gene; V was cut back by 6 bases and J by 2 bases. In germline, CDR1 is SNHLY, CDR2 FYNNEI. The CDR3 DNA reads TGTGCCAGCAGGCCCCGGGGGACTAGCGGGGCCTACAATGAGCAGTTCTTC. Its protein product is CASRPRGTSGAYNEQFF.

This clonotype has a count of ten or more. This chain uses TRBV6-5 with TRBJ2-1, with 8 bases identical to TRBD1. With V trimmed by 2 bases and J by 8 bases, 2 bases remained unmatched. In germline, CDR1 is MNHEY, CDR2 SVGAGI. CDR3 length: 13 residues. The CDR3 sequence is CASSYGTGHEQFF. In DNA, the CDR3 is TGTGCCAGCAGTTACGGGACAGGCCATGAGCAGTTCTTC.

This clonotype was counted at least ten times. The V gene is TRBV29-1, the J gene TRBJ2-7; D gene uncertain. The germline CDR1 and CDR2 sequences are SQVTM and ANQGSEA. CDR3 length: 14 residues. V gave up 4 bases and J gave up 2 bases, with 15 bases separating them. CDR3 loop: CSVAAAAGPYEQYF. The CDR3 DNA reads TGCAGCGTTGCGGCTGCCGCTGGCCCCTACGAGCAGTACTTC.

This clonotype has ten or more counts. This chain uses TRBV12-3 or TRBV12-4 with TRBJ2-1; 11 bases fit TRBD2. J gave up 0 bases and V 4 bases, and 5 bases lay outside the gene matches. The CDR3 has 17 residues. CDR3 sequence reads: CASSSTSGTSSYNEQFF. The CDR3 DNA follows: TGTGCCAGCAGTTCGACTAGCGGGACGAGCTCCTACAATGAGCAGTTCTTC.